This paragraph reports one TCR beta chain. Using immunoSEQ multiplex PCR, the repertoire was profiled, and TCRdb retains in-frame clones only, with some absent. The table records approximately 50,000 clones, 85% of them present only once. V was trimmed by 5 bases and J by 2 bases, leaving 13 bases between them. This CDR3 has 15 amino acids. Per germline, CDR1 MNHEY and CDR2 SMNVEV (reference sequence). The sample is drawn from a study of OX40 agonist ivuxolimab in advanced cancers. This receptor was obtained from an adult with an advanced solid tumor such as melanoma, head and neck, liver or kidney cancer. The specimen comprised CD4+ or CD8+ T cells sorted from blood, sampled in a trial of the OX40 agonist ivuxolimab. The V gene is TRBV27, the J gene TRBJ1-5; weak D call: TRBD1 (5 bases). The CDR3 loop reads CASSQRLTGNQPQHF. For the CDR3, the DNA is TGTGCCAGCAGTCAACGGCTGACAGGCAATCAGCCCCAGCATTTT.